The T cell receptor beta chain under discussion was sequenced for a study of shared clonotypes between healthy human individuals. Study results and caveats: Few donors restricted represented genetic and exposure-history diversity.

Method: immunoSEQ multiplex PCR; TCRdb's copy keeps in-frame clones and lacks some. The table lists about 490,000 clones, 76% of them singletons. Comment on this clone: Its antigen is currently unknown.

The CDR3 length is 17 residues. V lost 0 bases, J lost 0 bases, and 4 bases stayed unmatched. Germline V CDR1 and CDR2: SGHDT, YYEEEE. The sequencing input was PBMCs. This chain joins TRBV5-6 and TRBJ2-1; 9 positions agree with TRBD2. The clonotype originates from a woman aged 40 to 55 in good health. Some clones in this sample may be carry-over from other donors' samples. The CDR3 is CASSLGLAGISYNEQFF. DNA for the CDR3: TGTGCCAGCAGCTTGGGTCTAGCGGGGATCTCCTACAATGAGCAGTTCTTC. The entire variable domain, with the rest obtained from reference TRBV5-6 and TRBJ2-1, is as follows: DAGVTQSPTHLIKTRGQQVTLRCSPKSGHDTVSWYQQALGQGPQFIFQYYEEEERQRGNFPDRFSGHQFPNYSSELNVNALLLGDSALYLCASSLGLAGISYNEQFFGPGTRLTVL.